This passage covers 7 T cell receptor beta chains from one sample sequenced in a study of T cells after yellow fever vaccination. TCRdb re-analysed the 5' RACE reads in MiXCR, keeping a single row per CDR3 protein. The data show under 40,000 distinct CDR3 sequences, 6.6% seen once. Here the sequenced sample was PBMCs, either bulk or a sorted T-cell subset (CD4+, CD8+, memory, or dextramer-sorted; not recorded which), taken on the day of the first yellow fever vaccination. The receptors here all came from a man aged 18-30 years who received the YFV17D yellow fever vaccine.

This clonotype has at least ten counts. The gene calls are TRBV4-3 and TRBJ1-1; D gene uncertain. The germline V and J ends were trimmed by 0 bases and 0 bases, with 8 bases remaining between them. The CDR3 runs 15 residues. The germline V gene encodes CDR1 LGHNA and CDR2 YSLEER. DNA of the CDR3: TGCGCCAGCAGCCAAGATTCTAGGGTGAACACTGAAGCTTTCTTT. Its translation: CASSQDSRVNTEAFF.

By sample share, this clonotype is medium-sized. The chain uses TRBV12-3 or TRBV12-4 and TRBJ1-2, with TRBD1 identical over 9 bases. J lost 8 bases, V lost 6 bases, and 7 bases had no gene match. The CDR3 spans 13 residues. The CDR3 sequence is CASRPGQGSGYTF. In DNA form, the CDR3 reads TGTGCCAGCAGGCCGGGACAGGGATCGGGCTACACCTTC.

This clonotype was counted many times. The chain uses TRBV10-3 and TRBJ1-3; a weak D match, TRBD1 (6 bases). Between the trimmed V and J ends, which lost 4 bases and 3 bases, there was a span of 13 bases. This CDR3 is 15 amino acids long. Germline CDR1 reads ENHRY; CDR2 reads SYGVKD. As DNA, the CDR3 is TGTGCCATCAGTGCCTCGGGACACCGTGGAAACACCATATATTTT. This codes for CAISASGHRGNTIYF.

This clonotype has ten or more counts. This chain connects TRBV12-3 or TRBV12-4 to TRBJ2-3; possibly TRBD1 or TRBD2 for D (5 bases each). The CDR3 is 14 amino acids. Trimming removed 5 bases at V and 1 base at J, with 10 bases between. CDR3 DNA: TGTGCCAGCAGTAGGGACGGCGGCACAGATACGCAGTATTTT. Amino acids: CASSRDGGTDTQYF.

CDR3 sequence reads: CASSVGVSEQRDEQYF. As DNA, the CDR3 is TGTGCCAGCAGCGTAGGGGTCTCCGAACAAAGAGACGAGCAGTACTTC. J is TRBJ2-7 and V is TRBV9; D is undetermined. The V and J ends lost 0 bases and 5 bases respectively, with 18 bases between them. The CDR3 length is 16 residues. Germline V gene sequence: CDR1 SGDLS, CDR2 YYNGEE.

This clonotype appeared many times. The chain recombines TRBV5-1 with TRBJ1-1; maybe TRBD1 (5 bases). Between the trimmed V and J ends, which lost 3 bases and 2 bases, there was a span of 11 bases. The germline V gene has CDR1 SGHRS and CDR2 YFSETQ. The CDR3 covers 14 residues. The CDR3 loop is CASSSTASNTEAFF. The CDR3 region has the DNA TGCGCCAGCAGCTCGACAGCGTCAAACACTGAAGCTTTCTTT. The variable domain in full, completed from reference TRBV5-1 and TRBJ1-1, reads KAGVTQTPRYLIKTRGQQVTLSCSPISGHRSVSWYQQTPGQGLQFLFEYFSETQRNKGNFPGRFSGRQFSNSRSEMNVSTLELGDSALYLCASSSTASNTEAFFGQGTRLTVV.

This clonotype has at least ten counts. The chain is built from TRBV10-2 and TRBJ2-3; D unclear. V lost 4 bases and J 3 bases, leaving 11 bases between the germline ends. Germline V gives CDR1 WSHSY, CDR2 SAAADI. The CDR3 is made up of 14 amino acids. Here the CDR3 DNA reads TGCGCCAGCAGTGTGTCGCACCTTACAGATACGCAGTATTTT. Translation: CASSVSHLTDTQYF.